The 20 T cell receptor beta chains below come from one sample, sequenced in a study of blood T cell repertoires in COVID-19. Sequencing was performed with immunoSEQ multiplex PCR; in TCRdb, only in-frame clones are kept and a portion is missing. This table has approximately 210,000 clones, around 81% appearing once. The sequenced material came from PBMCs or T cells enriched from blood (not recorded which). Receptor source: a woman aged 45-65 years with acute COVID-19.

Turning to this clone: A read error is possible here, since a much larger clone lies one base away. J is TRBJ2-7 and V is TRBV2; D unresolved. This CDR3 spans 11 amino acids. Trimming pared 6 bases from V and 0 bases from J, leaving 3 bases between. The V gene's germline CDR1 is SNHLY and CDR2 FYNNEI. The CDR3 coding sequence is TGTGCCAGCAGCAACTCCTACGAGCAGTACTTC. Its translation is CASSNSYEQYF.

This clone was found once. The rearrangement links TRBV2 to TRBJ2-4, with 7 bases lining up with TRBD1. Per germline, CDR1 SNHLY and CDR2 FYNNEI. This CDR3 is 16 amino acids long. Trimming at V came to 8 bases and at J to 0 bases, leaving 10 bases not matched to a gene. Written as DNA, the CDR3 is TGTGCCAGCGGGACAGAAAGACCTCTAGCCAAAAACATTCAGTACTTC. Amino acid sequence: CASGTERPLAKNIQYF.

The CDR3 loop reads CASSRQGAFQETQYF. CDR3 sequence (DNA): TGTGCCAGCAGCCGACAGGGGGCTTTCCAAGAGACCCAGTACTTC. This chain joins TRBV6-5 and TRBJ2-5; TRBD1 agrees at 10 bases. The J segment lost 1 base and the V segment lost 6 bases, leaving 5 bases of the junction unmatched. This CDR3 has 15 residues. The germline V gene encodes CDR1 MNHEY and CDR2 SVGAGI.

This clone was observed a single time. V gene TRBV19 combines with J gene TRBJ2-1; 7 bases align to TRBD2. The J segment lost 5 bases and the V segment lost 3 bases, leaving 7 bases of the junction unmatched. Per the germline V gene, CDR1 is LNHDA and CDR2 is SQIVND (reference sequence). The CDR3 covers 15 residues. CDR3 in DNA: TGTGCCAGTAGTATGAAAGCGGGGCGGAACAATGAGCAGTTCTTC. As protein: CASSMKAGRNNEQFF. Full variable domain (remainder filled in from reference TRBV19 and TRBJ2-1): DGGITQSPKYLFRKEGQNVTLSCEQNLNHDAMYWYRQDPGQGLRLIYYSQIVNDFQKGDIAEGYSVSREKKESFPLTVTSAQKNPTAFYLCASSMKAGRNNEQFFGPGTRLTVL.

The chain has TRBV24-1 and TRBJ2-2; the D is unclear. V lost 1 base and J lost 0, with 8 bases in between. Looked up from germline, CDR1 is KGHDR and CDR2 is SFDVKD. The CDR3 runs to 16 residues. As DNA, the CDR3 is TGTGCCACCAGTGATTTCGGCGGAGCGAACACCGGGGAGCTGTTTTTT. Its protein product is CATSDFGGANTGELFF.

CDR3 residues: CASSSTGNTEAFF. Written as DNA, the CDR3 is TGTGCCAGTAGCTCGACGGGGAACACTGAAGCTTTCTTT. The chain is built from TRBV19 and TRBJ1-1; no definite D call. Looked up from germline, CDR1 is LNHDA and CDR2 is SQIVND (reference sequence). The CDR3 is 13 residues long. V was trimmed by 6 bases and J by 1 base, leaving 9 bases between them.

J is TRBJ1-1 and V is TRBV27; TRBD1 matches at 8 bases. Losses at the gene ends were 4 bases for V and 10 bases for J; bases not matched to a gene: 8. Germline CDR1 is MNHEY and CDR2 is SMNVEV (reference sequence). The CDR3 covers 13 residues. The CDR3 reads CASSSAGTGRAFF. Written as DNA, the CDR3 is TGTGCCAGCAGTTCCGCCGGGACAGGAAGAGCTTTCTTT.

The CDR3, as DNA: TGTGCCAGCTCCCGGGACAGGGACGCCTATGGCTACACCTTC. It yields the protein CASSRDRDAYGYTF. The J gene is TRBJ1-2, the V gene TRBV18; 9 nucleotides align to TRBD1. Germline V gives CDR1 KGHSH, CDR2 LQKENI. The ends lost 6 bases at V and 4 bases at J; junction bases unmatched: 6. The CDR3 sequence is 14 residues long. The whole variable domain, filled in from reference TRBV18 and TRBJ1-2, reads NAGVMQNPRHLVRRRGQEARLRCSPMKGHSHVYWYRQLPEEGLKFMVYLQKENIIDESGMPKERFSAEFPKEGPSILRIQQVVRGDSAAYFCASSRDRDAYGYTFGSGTRLTVV.

J is TRBJ1-1 and V is TRBV6-6, with 7 positions matching TRBD1. Germline trimming cut 4 bases from V and 4 bases from J; bases unmatched to any gene: 3. From germline, CDR1 is MNHNY and CDR2 SVGAGI (reference sequence). The CDR3 consists of 13 residues. CDR3 coding DNA: TGTGCCAGCAGTTTGACAGGGCGCACTGAAGCTTTCTTT. Residues: CASSLTGRTEAFF.

Remarks on this clone: A read error may produce the germline difference seen at one junction end. This chain links TRBV7-7 with TRBJ2-1, with a tentative D call TRBD1 (7 bases). This CDR3 spans 16 amino acids. CDR1 SSHAT and CDR2 FNYEAQ come from the germline V gene (reference sequence). Here the CDR3 reads CASSPALGGGLDEQFF. CDR3 sequence (DNA): TGTGCTAGCAGCCCGGCCCTTGGAGGGGGCTTGGATGAGCAGTTCTTC.

This chain uses TRBV19 with TRBJ1-1; 9 bases map to TRBD1. The V segment lost 4 bases and the J segment 4 bases; nucleotides outside the gene matches: 7. Germline V lookup: CDR1 LNHDA, CDR2 SQIVND (reference sequence). The CDR3 sequence is 15 residues long. CDR3 coding DNA: TGTGCCAGTAGTAGATCCGGGACAGGGCCCACTGAAGCTTTCTTT. This encodes CASSRSGTGPTEAFF.

This sequence joins TRBV4-1 and TRBJ2-1, with D maybe TRBD1 (5 bases). The germline V and J ends were trimmed by 2 bases and 9 bases, with 8 bases remaining between them. This CDR3 has 12 residues. CDR1 is MGHRA, CDR2 YSYEKL, per germline. CDR3 bases: TGCGCCAGCAGCCAAACAGGTACTGAGCAGTTCTTC. It codes for CASSQTGTEQFF.

This chain connects TRBV19 to TRBJ2-7, with a possible D match to TRBD2 (5 bases). Trimming shortened V by 5 bases and J by 3 bases, and 14 bases separated the two germline ends. This CDR3 is built from 14 residues. The germline V gene encodes CDR1 LNHDA and CDR2 SQIVND (reference sequence). CDR3 nucleotides: TGTGCCAGTAGTGCCCTATCCGGGATCTACGAGCAGTACTTC. It encodes CASSALSGIYEQYF.

J is TRBJ2-7 and V is TRBV5-1; the match to TRBD1 covers 7 bases. The CDR3 has 15 residues. The germline V gene has CDR1 SGHRS and CDR2 YFSETQ. V lost 4 bases, J lost 2 bases, and 9 bases stayed unmatched. The CDR3 spells CASSLASGTAYEQYF. CDR3 bases: TGCGCCAGCAGCCTAGCCTCCGGGACAGCCTACGAGCAGTACTTC.

The chain joins TRBV6-5 to TRBJ2-7; 10 bases map to TRBD1. Germline CDR1 is MNHEY and CDR2 is SVGAGI. The CDR3 is 15 residues long. The J segment lost 4 bases and the V segment lost 4 bases, leaving 7 bases of the junction unmatched. In nucleotides, the CDR3 is TGTGCCAGCAGTTTGCACGGACAGGGGGGTTACGAGCAGTACTTC. Protein product: CASSLHGQGGYEQYF.

CDR3 in DNA: TGTGCCAGCTCACCGGTGGCCCTGGACAATGAGCAGTTCTTC. It encodes CASSPVALDNEQFF. V is TRBV18 and J is TRBJ2-1; D gene unclear. The CDR3 has 14 amino acids. Looked up from germline, CDR1 is KGHSH and CDR2 is LQKENI. V was trimmed by 3 bases and J by 5 bases, leaving 11 bases between them.

This rearrangement joins TRBV6-1 to TRBJ2-1, with TRBD2 matching over 7 bases. The CDR3 consists of 18 residues. The germline V gene encodes CDR1 MNHNS and CDR2 SASEGT. Losses at the gene ends were 2 bases for V and 8 bases for J; bases not matched to a gene: 18. CDR3 nucleotide sequence: TGTGCCAGCAGTGAATCGTCACATTTATCGGGAGGTTGGTATGAGCAGTTCTTC. This gives the protein CASSESSHLSGGWYEQFF.

The V call is TRBV9, the J call TRBJ1-1; 7 positions match TRBD1. V gave up 4 bases and J gave up 0 bases; unmatched junction bases: 6. In germline, CDR1 is SGDLS, CDR2 YYNGEE. The CDR3 runs to 15 residues. CDR3 sequence (DNA): TGTGCCAGCAGCTTTGAACAGGGGATGAACACTGAAGCTTTCTTT. It is translated as CASSFEQGMNTEAFF.

Regarding this clone: The same CDR3 also results from other DNA sequences found in this sample. The chain has TRBV7-9 and TRBJ1-5, with TRBD1 as a possible D gene (5 bases). Trimming left V 2 bases short and J 0 bases short, with 5 bases between. The CDR3 contains 14 residues. The germline V gene encodes CDR1 SEHNR and CDR2 FQNEAQ (reference sequence). DNA of the CDR3: TGTGCCAGCAGCTTACAGGGTAGCAATCAGCCCCAGCATTTT. The encoded protein is CASSLQGSNQPQHF.

The V call is TRBV24-1, the J call TRBJ2-5, with TRBD2 as a possible D gene (5 bases). Trimming removed 2 bases from V and 1 base from J, with 10 bases in between. This CDR3 region has 15 residues. Germline V gene lookup returns CDR1 KGHDR and CDR2 SFDVKD. The CDR3 loop reads CATSDSRRVQETQYF. The CDR3 DNA sequence: TGTGCCACCAGTGATTCCCGGCGGGTCCAAGAGACCCAGTACTTC.